This entry lists 28 T cell receptor beta chains sequenced from one sample in a study of cytomegalovirus exposure and HLA in healthy donors. PCR used 60 Vbeta primers and 13 Jbeta primers. Method: immunoSEQ multiplex PCR; TCRdb's copy keeps in-frame clones and lacks some. The sample's table shows about 170,000 clones. The sample comprised PBMCs. Every receptor here comes from a woman under 30 in good health and CMV-seropositive.

The chain links TRBV5-6 to TRBJ2-5; D unresolved. The end of the DNA is better explained by TRBJ2-7, so the J call may be wrong. From germline, CDR1 is SGHDT and CDR2 YYEEEE. CDR3 size: 14 residues. Here the CDR3 reads CASRKTGSSYEQYF. The CDR3 DNA follows: TGTGCCAGCAGAAAAACCGGGTCCTCCTACGAGCAGTACTTC.

This rearrangement joins TRBV7-9 to TRBJ2-7, with D perhaps matching TRBD2 (6 bases). CDR3 length equals 14 residues. Trimming removed 4 bases from V and 2 bases from J, with 12 bases in between. Germline V gene lookup returns CDR1 SEHNR and CDR2 FQNEAQ (reference sequence). In nucleotides, the CDR3 is TGTGCCAGCAGCTCGGGACTTTTCCCCTACGAGCAGTACTTC. Protein sequence: CASSSGLFPYEQYF.

The chain recombines TRBV5-1 with TRBJ2-1, with TRBD1 as a possible D gene (7 bases). The CDR3 sequence is 13 residues long. Germline values: CDR1 SGHRS, CDR2 YFSETQ. The V end was cut by 0 bases, the J end by 9 bases, with 10 bases between. The CDR3 is CASSLDRGGEQFF. In DNA form, the CDR3 reads TGCGCCAGCAGCTTGGACAGGGGAGGTGAGCAGTTCTTC.

The genes are TRBV2 and TRBJ2-7, with D maybe TRBD2 (5 bases). V gave up 8 bases and J gave up 6 bases, with 17 bases separating them. CDR1 is SNHLY, CDR2 FYNNEI, per germline. The CDR3 totals 13 residues. CDR3 in DNA: TGTGCCAGCGGCCGCGGCCGGGGTTTCGAGCAGTACTTC. This codes for CASGRGRGFEQYF.

The J gene is TRBJ2-5, the V gene TRBV30; no firm D call. Trimming removed 4 bases at V and 4 bases at J, with 7 bases between. The CDR3 length is 11 residues. Germline V gene data show CDR1 as GTSNPN and CDR2 as SVGIG (reference sequence). The CDR3 reads CAWNFRETQYF. Written as DNA, the CDR3 is TGTGCCTGGAACTTTAGAGAGACCCAGTACTTC.

The J gene is TRBJ2-1, the V gene TRBV7-2; TRBD2 might be the D (7 bases). The CDR3 sequence is 17 residues long. Per the germline V gene, CDR1 is SGHTA and CDR2 is FQGNSA. The V and J ends lost 0 bases and 7 bases respectively, with 19 bases between them. CDR3 coding DNA: TGTGCCAGCAGCTTAGCGCATCGGGGGGCGCACGTGAATGAGCAGTTCTTC. Encoded protein: CASSLAHRGAHVNEQFF.

The rearrangement links TRBV7-6 to TRBJ1-4; TRBD1 is a possible D gene (5 bases). Germline CDR1 SGHVS, CDR2 FNYEAQ. Trimming pared 0 bases from V and 7 bases from J, leaving 12 bases between. The CDR3 is 15 amino acids. CDR3 loop: CASSLASREGEKLFF. DNA of the CDR3: TGTGCCAGCAGCTTAGCTAGCAGGGAGGGTGAAAAACTGTTTTTT.

The V gene is TRBV6-5, the J gene TRBJ2-7, with 11 nucleotides matching TRBD2. Germline trimming cut 0 bases from V and 1 base from J; bases unmatched to any gene: 2. The CDR3 loop spans 16 amino acids. Looked up from germline, CDR1 is MNHEY and CDR2 is SVGAGI. The CDR3 is CASSYSLAGGSYEQYF. CDR3 in DNA: TGTGCCAGCAGTTACTCGCTAGCGGGGGGTTCCTACGAGCAGTACTTC.

The V gene is TRBV4-2, the J gene TRBJ2-1; 8 nucleotides match TRBD2. Germline CDR1 reads LGHNA; CDR2 reads YNFKEQ. The trim removed 0 bases at V and 6 bases at J, leaving 7 bases unmatched. The CDR3 has 16 amino acids. The CDR3 here is CASSQEFAGGSNEQFF. In DNA form, the CDR3 reads TGTGCCAGCAGCCAAGAGTTCGCGGGAGGATCCAATGAGCAGTTCTTC.

This chain uses TRBV18 with TRBJ2-5; 8 bases fit TRBD2. After removal of 4 bases from V and 2 bases from J, the junction contained 6 bases not matched to a gene. The CDR3 consists of 15 residues. CDR1 KGHSH and CDR2 LQKENI come from the germline V gene. In DNA form, the CDR3 reads TGTGCCAGCTCACAGCAAGCGGGAGAGCAAGAGACCCAGTACTTC. Residues: CASSQQAGEQETQYF.

The chain couples TRBV7-9 to TRBJ2-1; 13 positions agree with TRBD2. The V gene end was trimmed by 3 bases and the J gene end by 7 bases; junction bases not matched to a gene: 6. The CDR3 length is 16 residues. In germline, CDR1 is SEHNR, CDR2 FQNEAQ (reference sequence). The CDR3 spells CASSFLLAGGPNEQFF. Written as DNA, the CDR3 is TGTGCCAGCAGCTTCTTACTAGCGGGGGGGCCGAATGAGCAGTTCTTC. The full variable domain, its missing parts supplied by reference TRBV7-9 and TRBJ2-1, is DTGVSQNPRHKITKRGQNVTFRCDPISEHNRLYWYRQTLGQGPEFLTYFQNEAQLEKSRLLSDRFSAERPKGSFSTLEIQRTEQGDSAMYLCASSFLLAGGPNEQFFGPGTRLTVL.

The chain combines TRBV18 with TRBJ1-6; D unresolved. Germline V CDR1 and CDR2: KGHSH, LQKENI. The CDR3 covers 15 residues. Trimming took off 1 base at V and 0 bases at J, with 4 bases between the two ends. The CDR3 DNA reads as TGTGCCAGCTCACCACGGAGCTCCTATAATTCACCCCTCCACTTT. Protein sequence: CASSPRSSYNSPLHF.

The chain recombines TRBV27 with TRBJ1-6, with D perhaps TRBD1 (6 bases). The CDR3 runs 18 residues. Germline CDR1 and CDR2: MNHEY and SMNVEV (reference sequence). Trimming removed 2 bases from V and 3 bases from J, with 17 bases in between. DNA for the CDR3: TGTGCCAGCAGTTTAGGAACCAGGACAGCCCTCTATAATTCACCCCTCCACTTT. This encodes CASSLGTRTALYNSPLHF.

The chain is built from TRBV6-1 and TRBJ2-3, with TRBD2 matching over 8 bases. From germline, CDR1 is MNHNS and CDR2 SASEGT. The CDR3 is 17 amino acids. With V trimmed by 2 bases and J by 6 bases, 13 bases remained unmatched. The CDR3, as DNA: TGTGCCAGCAGTGAAAGTAAACCGGGGGGGGAATGGGATACGCAGTATTTT. It specifies CASSESKPGGEWDTQYF.

This chain uses TRBV5-4 with TRBJ2-1; possibly TRBD2 for D (6 bases). Trimming shortened V by 2 bases and J by 8 bases, and 17 bases separated the two germline ends. The length of the CDR3 is 15 residues. Per the germline V gene, CDR1 is SGHNT and CDR2 is YYREEE (reference sequence). The CDR3 DNA sequence: TGTGCCAGCAGCTTTACTAGCTACCAAATAGATGAGCAGTTCTTC. Amino acid sequence: CASSFTSYQIDEQFF.

V and J are TRBV5-1 and TRBJ2-3; D might be TRBD1 (5 bases). V was cut by 0 bases and J by 2 bases, with 10 bases left in between. Germline V lookup: CDR1 SGHRS, CDR2 YFSETQ. The CDR3 has 15 amino acids. The CDR3 sequence is CASSLEDSSTDTQYF. In nucleotides, the CDR3 is TGCGCCAGCAGCTTGGAAGACAGTTCCACAGATACGCAGTATTTT.

The chain recombines TRBV13 with TRBJ2-7, with TRBD1 matching over 10 bases. In germline, CDR1 is PRHDT, CDR2 FYEKMQ (reference sequence). CDR3 length: 14 amino acids. Trimming took 4 bases from V and 4 from J; bases not matched to a gene: 4. The chain's CDR3 is CASSSRTGGYEQYF. The CDR3 DNA sequence: TGTGCCAGCAGCTCAAGGACAGGGGGGTACGAGCAGTACTTC.

The chain recombines TRBV7-9 with TRBJ1-2; TRBD1 agrees at 10 bases. The CDR3 runs to 16 residues. The germline CDR1 and CDR2 sequences are SEHNR and FQNEAQ (reference sequence). Trimming removed 5 bases from V and 4 bases from J; junction bases left unmatched: 10. CDR3 DNA sequence: TGTGCCAGCAGCCCTAGTGGGACAGGGGCGTTCTATGGCTACACCTTC. Translation gives CASSPSGTGAFYGYTF. The full variable domain, with the rest looked up from reference TRBV7-9 and TRBJ1-2, is DTGVSQNPRHKITKRGQNVTFRCDPISEHNRLYWYRQTLGQGPEFLTYFQNEAQLEKSRLLSDRFSAERPKGSFSTLEIQRTEQGDSAMYLCASSPSGTGAFYGYTFGSGTRLTVV.

For the CDR3, the DNA is TGTGCCAGCAGCTTAGTAGGGAGAGGAGGAGATACGCAGTATTTT. Its protein is CASSLVGRGGDTQYF. The rearrangement uses TRBV7-2 and TRBJ2-3; a weak D match, TRBD2 (5 bases). CDR1 and CDR2 from the germline V gene are SGHTA and FQGNSA. The germline V and J ends were trimmed by 1 base and 5 bases, with 13 bases remaining between them. This CDR3 comprises 15 residues.

This chain links TRBV7-9 with TRBJ2-2; the match to TRBD2 covers 14 bases. Losses at the gene ends were 3 bases for V and 8 bases for J; bases not matched to a gene: 5. The CDR3 runs 16 residues. Germline CDR1 reads SEHNR; CDR2 reads FQNEAQ (reference sequence). CDR3 sequence: CASSFGTSGSRGELFF. The DNA for the CDR3 is TGTGCCAGCAGCTTCGGGACTAGCGGGAGCAGGGGGGAGCTGTTTTTT.

The chain is built from TRBV29-1 and TRBJ2-1, with TRBD1 identical over 7 bases. V shed 8 bases, J shed 9 bases, and the junction held 7 bases outside the gene matches. This CDR3 contains 11 residues. Germline V gives CDR1 SQVTM, CDR2 ANQGSEA. DNA for the CDR3: TGCAGCCTGGGACAGCGGCCTGAGCAGTTCTTC. Protein product: CSLGQRPEQFF.

The chain is built from TRBV30 and TRBJ2-2; perhaps TRBD2 as D (5 bases). V was trimmed by 3 bases and J by 0 bases, leaving 8 bases between them. This CDR3 has 14 residues. The germline V gene encodes CDR1 GTSNPN and CDR2 SVGIG (reference sequence). This CDR3 is CAWSRGSNTGELFF. In DNA, the CDR3 is TGTGCCTGGAGCCGGGGTTCGAACACCGGGGAGCTGTTTTTT.

The chain has TRBV7-8 and TRBJ1-5; TRBD1 matches at 10 bases. The junction had 4 bases not matched to a gene; V was cut back by 3 bases and J by 5 bases. Germline CDR1 and CDR2: SGHVS and FQNEAQ. This CDR3 has 15 amino acids. The CDR3 reads CASSFRQGAYQPQHF. In DNA form, the CDR3 reads TGTGCCAGCAGCTTTCGACAGGGGGCATATCAGCCCCAGCATTTT. Drawing the rest from reference TRBV7-8 and TRBJ1-5, the complete variable domain is GAGVSQSPRYKVAKRGQDVALRCDPISGHVSLFWYQQALGQGPEFLTYFQNEAQLDKSGLPSDRFFAERPEGSVSTLKIQRTQQEDSAVYLCASSFRQGAYQPQHFGDGTRLSIL.

The chain uses TRBV21-1 and TRBJ1-5; TRBD1, the table's D call, lacks a check against the DNA. TRBV21-1 counts as a pseudogene. CDR3 length equals 16 residues. This CDR3 is CASSKGQERGNQPQHF. In DNA form, the CDR3 reads TGTGCCAGCAGCAAAGGACAGGAGAGAGGCAATCAGCCCCAGCATTTT.

This chain links TRBV6-1 with TRBJ2-1; D remains unclear. Germline lookup yields CDR1 MNHNS and CDR2 SASEGT. This CDR3 region has 14 residues. Trimming removed 0 bases from V and 4 bases from J, with 7 bases in between. CDR3 in DNA: TGTGCCAGCAGTGAAGCGCACAGATACAATGAGCAGTTCTTC. Protein sequence: CASSEAHRYNEQFF.

The chain uses TRBV30 and TRBJ2-1; 7 nucleotides agree with TRBD2. Germline V gives CDR1 GTSNPN, CDR2 SVGIG (reference sequence). With 3 bases clipped from V and 2 bases from J, the junction kept 7 bases outside the gene matches. The CDR3 extends over 15 amino acids. CDR3 sequence: CAWRTPSGTYNEQFF. CDR3 nucleotide sequence: TGTGCCTGGAGGACGCCTAGCGGTACCTACAATGAGCAGTTCTTC.

The rearrangement uses TRBV5-6 and TRBJ2-3; the match to TRBD2 covers 10 bases. Germline CDR1 is SGHDT and CDR2 is YYEEEE. Trimming removed 3 bases from V and 5 bases from J; junction bases left unmatched: 6. The CDR3 has 15 residues. The CDR3 DNA reads as TGTGCCAGCAGCTCCCTAGCGGGAGTAATAGATACGCAGTATTTT. This sequence encodes CASSSLAGVIDTQYF.

The chain employs TRBV7-9 and TRBJ2-5; maybe TRBD1 (6 bases). Germline loops: CDR1 SEHNR, CDR2 FQNEAQ (reference sequence). The CDR3 is made up of 13 amino acids. V was shortened by 4 bases and J by 6 bases, with 12 bases between the two germline ends. CDR3 nucleotides: TGTGCCAGCAGCTCTCTCACAGGGAAGACCCAGTACTTC. It yields the protein CASSSLTGKTQYF.